A single sample is the source of the 9 T cell receptor beta chains below, sequenced in a study of shared clonotypes between healthy human individuals. Libraries were prepared by immunoSEQ multiplex PCR; TCRdb keeps only in-frame clonotypes and omits some of them. The sample includes 2,100,000 or so clones, 90% to 96% of them seen just once. Sequencing input: naive CD4+ T cells sorted from blood. As to subset: CD45RA+ positively selected. The receptor source for this set is a man aged 18 to 29 in good health.

The gene calls are TRBV6-4 and TRBJ1-5; D is perhaps TRBD1 (5 bases). With 2 bases removed from V and 4 bases from J, the gap between germline ends came to 9 bases. CDR3 size: 14 residues. Germline V gene lookup returns CDR1 MRHNA and CDR2 SNTAGT. DNA for the CDR3: TGTGCCAGCAGTGACGGTCAGGGTAATCAGCCCCAGCATTTT. This codes for CASSDGQGNQPQHF.

The chain employs TRBV30 and TRBJ1-2; D ambiguous. Trimming took 5 bases from V and 5 from J, leaving 15 bases between them. CDR3 length: 13 amino acids. From germline, CDR1 is GTSNPN and CDR2 SVGIG (reference sequence). CDR3 sequence: CAWSFPERYGYTF. The DNA of the CDR3 is TGTGCCTGGTCGTTCCCAGAGAGATATGGCTACACCTTC.

On this clone itself: The sample carries other DNA sequences with the same CDR3. This chain uses TRBV30 with TRBJ2-7, with D tentatively TRBD2 (5 bases). CDR3 length: 12 amino acids. V lost 0 bases and J lost 5, with 8 bases in between. The germline V gene encodes CDR1 GTSNPN and CDR2 SVGIG (reference sequence). CDR3 DNA: TGTGCCTGGAGTGTAGAGGGTAACGAGCAGTACTTC. It specifies CAWSVEGNEQYF.

The chain employs TRBV29-1 and TRBJ2-1; TRBD2 agrees at 7 bases. J gave up 1 base and V 6 bases, and 6 bases lay outside the gene matches. The CDR3 is 14 residues long. CDR1 is SQVTM and CDR2 is ANQGSEA in the germline V gene. CDR3 region: CSVWTSFSYNEQFF. CDR3 bases: TGCAGCGTCTGGACTAGTTTTTCCTACAATGAGCAGTTCTTC.

V usage is TRBV5-1 and J usage is TRBJ2-5; TRBD2 agrees at 7 bases. Trimming took 2 bases from V and 5 from J; bases not matched to a gene: 12. Looked up from germline, CDR1 is SGHRS and CDR2 is YFSETQ. This CDR3 has 16 amino acids. The CDR3 sequence: CASSFGTTLTEETQYF. The CDR3 DNA is TGCGCCAGCAGCTTTGGGACTACACTTACAGAGGAGACCCAGTACTTC. Combining the CDR3 with reference TRBV5-1 and TRBJ2-5 gives the whole variable domain KAGVTQTPRYLIKTRGQQVTLSCSPISGHRSVSWYQQTPGQGLQFLFEYFSETQRNKGNFPGRFSGRQFSNSRSEMNVSTLELGDSALYLCASSFGTTLTEETQYFGPGTRLLVL.

V is TRBV27 and J is TRBJ2-2; D uncertain. This CDR3 has 13 residues. Looked up from germline, CDR1 is MNHEY and CDR2 is SMNVEV (reference sequence). V dropped 3 bases and J dropped 4 bases, with 6 bases sitting between them. The CDR3: CASSFRVTGELFF. The CDR3 region has the DNA TGTGCCAGCAGTTTTAGGGTCACCGGGGAGCTGTTTTTT.

CDR3 in amino acids: CATGSRWGEQFF. CDR3 bases: TGTGCCACCGGCTCTCGGTGGGGGGAGCAGTTCTTC. This chain connects TRBV27 to TRBJ2-1; either TRBD1 or TRBD2 may fit D (5 bases each). The CDR3 covers 12 residues. CDR1 and CDR2 (germline): MNHEY, SMNVEV (reference sequence). V was pared by 10 bases and J by 10 bases, with 17 bases between.

This sequence joins TRBV11-1 and TRBJ2-3; 8 bases line up with TRBD2. V lost 0 bases and J lost 4; bases outside the gene matches: 6. The CDR3 is made up of 16 amino acids. Germline V lookup: CDR1 SGHAT, CDR2 FQDESV (reference sequence). CDR3 nucleotides: TGTGCCAGCAGCTTAGCGCCGAGCGGGGGTGCAGATACGCAGTATTTT. Encoded protein: CASSLAPSGGADTQYF.

This clone occurred once. J is TRBJ1-4 and V is TRBV30; unclear D gene. This CDR3 is 13 amino acids long. The ends were cut back, 2 bases at V and 10 bases at J, with 14 bases in the middle. Germline CDR1 GTSNPN, CDR2 SVGIG (reference sequence). CDR3 in amino acids: CAWSLSVPSKLFF. The CDR3 bases are TGTGCCTGGAGTTTAAGCGTGCCCTCAAAACTGTTTTTT.